This TCR beta chain is drawn from a study of brain T cells in children with intractable seizures. Stated time point: blood from clinic visit 5 months post-surgery; TSC patient then seizure free. The sequenced cases were selected for having the highest brain T cell transcript signatures. At least one anti-epileptic drug was given before surgery. The germline V and J ends were trimmed by 3 bases and 7 bases, with 15 bases remaining between them. This CDR3 is 13 amino acids long. Germline loops: CDR1 GTSNPN, CDR2 SVGIG (reference sequence). Details on this clone: The antigen remains undetermined.

Method: immunoSEQ multiplex PCR; TCRdb's copy keeps in-frame clones and lacks some. The profile shows 340,000 or so clones, over 90% of them singletons. Study results and limitations: Absence of clones before surgery may stem from lower sequencing depth. Only CDR3 sequence similarity suggested viral specificity, without known HCMV serostatus.

The source of this sequence is a boy under two years old with tuberous sclerosis and intractable seizures. The gene calls are TRBV30 and TRBJ2-5; D tentatively fits TRBD1 or TRBD2 (6 bases each). The input for sequencing was peripheral blood, taken 5 to 6 months after surgery. CDR3 sequence reads: CAWRGGRPWTQYF. The CDR3 DNA reads TGTGCCTGGAGGGGGGGCCGTCCTTGGACCCAGTACTTC.